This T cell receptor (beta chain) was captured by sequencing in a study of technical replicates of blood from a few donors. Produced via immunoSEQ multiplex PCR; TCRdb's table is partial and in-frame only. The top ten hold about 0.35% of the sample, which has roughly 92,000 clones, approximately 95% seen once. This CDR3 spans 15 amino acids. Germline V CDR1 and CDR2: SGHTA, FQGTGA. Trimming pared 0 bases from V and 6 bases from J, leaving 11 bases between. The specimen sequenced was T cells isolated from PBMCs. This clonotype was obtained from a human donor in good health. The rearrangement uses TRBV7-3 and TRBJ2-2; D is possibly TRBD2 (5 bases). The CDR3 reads CASSLTRAGAGELFF. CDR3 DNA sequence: TGTGCCAGCAGCTTAACGCGGGCGGGTGCCGGGGAGCTGTTTTTT. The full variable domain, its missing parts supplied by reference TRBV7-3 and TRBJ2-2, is GAGVSQTPSNKVTEKGKYVELRCDPISGHTALYWYRQSLGQGPEFLIYFQGTGAADDSGLPNDRFFAVRPEGSVSTLKIQRTERGDSAVYLCASSLTRAGAGELFFGEGSRLTVL.